The source of this T cell receptor beta chain is a study of human T cells and chemical hapten exposure. For the study at large: Patients had diphenylcyclopropenone applied to the scalp weekly throughout the roughly 23-week study. Among samples, TCR yields varied mainly because of small differences in pooled library volume. Study-wide results and limits: Sensitizing with DPC caused no change in TCRs above 1 in 1000 frequency.

With regard to this clonotype: Antigen: not known.

This CDR3 is built from 12 residues. V was shortened by 10 bases and J by 12 bases, with 22 bases between the two germline ends. Germline V gene sequence: CDR1 MNHNY, CDR2 SVGAGI (reference sequence). The time point here: pre-sensitization, week 0. Treatment indicated: therapeutic diphenylcyclopropenone sensitization with weekly scalp DPC. In TCRdb, the RACE reads were re-called with MiXCR into one record per CDR3 protein. There are about 260,000 distinct CDR3 sequences in the sample; approximately 8.4% occur only once, and less than 3% lies in the top ten. Sequenced material: whole blood, taken in connection with sensitization to the hapten diphenylcyclopropenone (DPC). The source is a woman aged 40 to 49 with alopecia areata. Some clones in this sample may be carry-over from other donors' samples. The V gene is TRBV6-6, the J gene TRBJ2-7, with D tentatively TRBD1 (5 bases). As DNA, the CDR3 is TGTGCCATCTCCACAGGTGATCTAAGAGTGTACTTC. Translating it yields CAISTGDLRVYF.